What follows are 32 T cell receptor beta chains derived from one specimen sequenced in a study of T-cell memory formation after mild COVID-19. TCRdb reprocessed the 5' RACE reads with MiXCR, giving one entry per CDR3 protein. The table includes approximately 35,000 distinct CDR3 sequences, over 20% detected once. The specimen was PBMCs or a T cell subset sorted from them (not recorded which). Every receptor here comes from an adult who had mild COVID-19 (a few samples of this study predate the infection). Cell type and time point are not known.

In its sample, this clonotype was seen many times. J is TRBJ2-7 and V is TRBV7-6; 9 bases align to TRBD1. V lost 5 bases to trimming and J lost 5 bases; unmatched junction nucleotides: 10. The germline V gene has CDR1 SGHVS and CDR2 FNYEAQ. This CDR3 comprises 15 residues. The CDR3 DNA is TGTGCCAGCAGCCCAACAGGACAGGGGATAAACGAGCAGTACTTC. Translation gives CASSPTGQGINEQYF.

This clonotype appeared a few times. The chain uses TRBV29-1 and TRBJ2-1; weak D call: TRBD2 (6 bases). This CDR3 is built from 15 residues. V gave up 7 bases and J gave up 5 bases, with 21 bases separating them. Germline V gene lookup returns CDR1 SQVTM and CDR2 ANQGSEA. The CDR3 nucleotides are TGCAGCGGATCTATGGGACTCCGTACGAACAATGAGCAGTTCTTC. Translation: CSGSMGLRTNNEQFF.

The V call is TRBV11-2, the J call TRBJ1-1; D possibly corresponds to TRBD1 (6 bases). Germline lookup yields CDR1 SGHAT and CDR2 FQNNGV. The CDR3 consists of 17 residues. V lost 1 base to trimming and J lost 0 bases, with 15 bases between them. CDR3 residues: CASSLGGWGAMNTEAFF. CDR3 bases: TGTGCCAGCAGCTTAGGAGGTTGGGGGGCTATGAACACTGAAGCTTTCTTT.

This clonotype was seen at least ten times. The CDR3 sequence: CASSPGQASYEQYF. The CDR3 nucleotides are TGTGCCAGCAGCCCCGGACAGGCATCGTACGAGCAGTACTTC. V is TRBV7-3 and J is TRBJ2-7; the match to TRBD1 covers 7 bases. Germline V gene data show CDR1 as SGHTA and CDR2 as FQGTGA. CDR3 length: 14 residues. The J segment lost 4 bases and the V segment lost 5 bases, leaving 8 bases of the junction unmatched. The variable domain in full, with the rest retrieved from reference TRBV7-3 and TRBJ2-7, is GAGVSQTPSNKVTEKGKYVELRCDPISGHTALYWYRQSLGQGPEFLIYFQGTGAADDSGLPNDRFFAVRPEGSVSTLKIQRTERGDSAVYLCASSPGQASYEQYFGPGTRLTVT.

This clonotype was observed a few times. The chain is built from TRBV7-8 and TRBJ2-3, with TRBD2 matching 7 bases. From germline, CDR1 is SGHVS and CDR2 FQNEAQ. CDR3 length: 12 residues. J gave up 5 bases and V 7 bases, and 3 bases lay outside the gene matches. The CDR3 DNA reads TGTGCCAGCACCCCGGGAGGAGATACGCAGTATTTT. This translates into CASTPGGDTQYF.

V gene TRBV10-3 combines with J gene TRBJ1-5; no clear D. V shed 0 bases and J shed 6 bases, with 9 bases lying between them. Germline V CDR1 and CDR2: ENHRY, SYGVKD. This CDR3 spans 14 amino acids. The CDR3 DNA sequence: TGTGCCATCAGTGAGTCGGGATGGGCTCAGCCCCAGCATTTT. This codes for CAISESGWAQPQHF.

This clonotype was found a few times. The chain employs TRBV7-9 and TRBJ2-1, with D uncertain. Germline CDR1 SEHNR, CDR2 FQNEAQ (reference sequence). CDR3 length: 15 residues. V lost 5 bases and J 5 bases, leaving 16 bases between the germline ends. The CDR3 coding sequence is TGTGCCAGCAGCCCGGTGATGGGCGGCGACAATGAGCAGTTCTTC. Protein sequence: CASSPVMGGDNEQFF. Variable domain in full (rest from reference TRBV7-9 and TRBJ2-1): DTGVSQNPRHKITKRGQNVTFRCDPISEHNRLYWYRQTLGQGPEFLTYFQNEAQLEKSRLLSDRFSAERPKGSFSTLEIQRTEQGDSAMYLCASSPVMGGDNEQFFGPGTRLTVL.

In this sample, this clonotype turned up many times. The chain recombines TRBV7-2 with TRBJ1-4, with TRBD1 identical over 10 bases. In germline, CDR1 is SGHTA, CDR2 FQGNSA. The J segment lost 5 bases and the V segment lost 5 bases, leaving 5 bases of the junction unmatched. The length of the CDR3 is 15 residues. This CDR3 reads CASSGGQGLNEKLFF. The CDR3 DNA follows: TGTGCCAGCAGCGGGGGACAGGGGTTAAATGAAAAACTGTTTTTT. The whole variable domain, filled in from reference TRBV7-2 and TRBJ1-4, reads GAGVSQSPSNKVTEKGKDVELRCDPISGHTALYWYRQSLGQGLEFLIYFQGNSAPDKSGLPSDRFSAERTGGSVSTLTIQRTQQEDSAVYLCASSGGQGLNEKLFFGSGTQLSVL.

This clonotype was seen many times. V is TRBV15 and J is TRBJ2-1; 8 bases are shared with TRBD2. The junction had 11 bases not matched to a gene; V was cut back by 5 bases and J by 14 bases. Germline V CDR1 and CDR2: LNHNV, YYDKDF (reference sequence). The CDR3 runs to 13 residues. CDR3 DNA: TGTGCCACCAGCGAGGGACTAGACCGATGGGAGTTCTTC. It translates to CATSEGLDRWEFF.

This clonotype was counted many times. CDR3 protein: CASSSGDRQEQYF. The CDR3 region has the DNA TGTGCCAGCAGTTCCGGGGACCGCCAAGAGCAGTACTTC. The chain carries TRBV6-6 and TRBJ2-7, with D possibly called TRBD1 or TRBD2 (5 bases each). Germline CDR1 MNHNY, CDR2 SVGAGI (reference sequence). V was pared by 4 bases and J by 7 bases, with 14 bases between. The CDR3 is 13 amino acids.

This clonotype appeared many times. This sequence joins TRBV3-1 and TRBJ1-4; maybe TRBD1 (5 bases). Germline V gives CDR1 LGHDT, CDR2 YNNKEL (reference sequence). With 4 bases removed from V and 7 bases from J, the gap between germline ends came to 16 bases. The CDR3 is 15 residues long. CDR3 sequence (DNA): TGTGCCAGCAGCCCGGGACGTCTACGGGGTGAAAAACTGTTTTTT. It yields the protein CASSPGRLRGEKLFF.

This clonotype was counted at least ten times. The chain combines TRBV2 with TRBJ2-1; 7 bases agree with TRBD2. The germline gives CDR1 SNHLY, CDR2 FYNNEI. The CDR3 runs to 14 residues. J gave up 3 bases and V 7 bases, and 6 bases lay outside the gene matches. Written as DNA, the CDR3 is TGTGCCAGCACCTCGCGGGGGAACTACAATGAGCAGTTCTTC. Translation: CASTSRGNYNEQFF.

This clonotype was detected ten times or more. The chain is built from TRBV7-2 and TRBJ1-3, with no clear D. The CDR3 sequence is 17 residues long. V shed 5 bases and J shed 0 bases, with 17 bases lying between them. Germline V CDR1 and CDR2: SGHTA, FQGNSA. For the CDR3, the DNA is TGTGCCAGCAGCCCCCGAAGGGCCCTGAGCTCTGGAAACACCATATATTTT. Encoded protein: CASSPRRALSSGNTIYF.

This clonotype has ten or more counts. V and J are TRBV20-1 and TRBJ2-2, with 8 bases lining up with TRBD2. J was trimmed by 5 bases and V by 1 base; bases with no gene match: 6. This CDR3 comprises 15 residues. Germline CDR1 reads DFQATT; CDR2 reads SNEGSKA (reference sequence). The CDR3: CSARVAGGGTGELFF. The CDR3 region has the DNA TGCAGTGCTAGAGTGGCGGGGGGCGGAACCGGGGAGCTGTTTTTT.

This clonotype was seen repeatedly, ten times or more. The rearrangement links TRBV5-5 to TRBJ1-1; 10 bases line up with TRBD1. This CDR3 comprises 19 residues. Germline lookup yields CDR1 SGHKS and CDR2 YYEKEE (reference sequence). J lost 0 bases, V lost 0 bases, and 11 bases had no gene match. The CDR3 loop reads CASSLAMRTGGHMNTEAFF. CDR3 coding DNA: TGTGCCAGCAGCTTGGCTATGAGGACAGGGGGGCACATGAACACTGAAGCTTTCTTT.

In its sample, this clonotype was seen many times. The V gene is TRBV18, the J gene TRBJ1-4, with TRBD1 matching over 8 bases. The CDR3 is 15 amino acids. The trim removed 3 bases at V and 4 bases at J, leaving 4 bases unmatched. Per the germline V gene, CDR1 is KGHSH and CDR2 is LQKENI. CDR3 protein: CASSPRTGRNEKLFF. The CDR3 DNA follows: TGTGCCAGCTCACCTAGGACAGGGCGTAATGAAAAACTGTTTTTT. The variable domain in full, with the rest retrieved from reference TRBV18 and TRBJ1-4, is NAGVMQNPRHLVRRRGQEARLRCSPMKGHSHVYWYRQLPEEGLKFMVYLQKENIIDESGMPKERFSAEFPKEGPSILRIQQVVRGDSAAYFCASSPRTGRNEKLFFGSGTQLSVL.

This clonotype was seen a handful of times. The CDR3 DNA reads TGTGCCAGCAGTGCGACAGTAAACGCCGGGGGGACCCAGCATTTT. It codes for CASSATVNAGGTQHF. The rearrangement uses TRBV3-1 and TRBJ1-5; perhaps TRBD1 as D (5 bases). The V gene lost 6 bases and the J gene lost 11 bases, with 23 bases spanning the gap. CDR1 LGHDT and CDR2 YNNKEL come from the germline V gene (reference sequence). This CDR3 has 15 amino acids.

This clonotype was picked up many times. This chain joins TRBV7-6 and TRBJ2-5; tentatively, D is TRBD1 (7 bases). Trimming removed 1 base from V and 2 bases from J, with 14 bases in between. This CDR3 contains 16 residues. Germline V lookup: CDR1 SGHVS, CDR2 FNYEAQ. CDR3 sequence: CASSLDGGTVQETQYF. The CDR3 DNA reads as TGTGCCAGCAGCTTAGACGGAGGGACAGTACAAGAGACCCAGTACTTC.

This clonotype was detected ten times or more. The chain recombines TRBV7-3 with TRBJ2-1; 8 positions agree with TRBD2. V lost 4 bases, J lost 7 bases, and 15 bases stayed unmatched. CDR3 size: 17 residues. In germline, CDR1 is SGHTA, CDR2 FQGTGA. DNA for the CDR3: TGTGCCAGCAGCTCGACCCCAGTAGCGGGATTAAGTAATGAGCAGTTCTTC. Its translation is CASSSTPVAGLSNEQFF.

This clonotype is medium-sized (0.01 to 0.1%). The V and J genes are TRBV6-4 and TRBJ1-1, with 9 bases matching TRBD1. The germline CDR1 and CDR2 sequences are MRHNA and SNTAGT. After removal of 4 bases from V and 7 bases from J, the junction contained 7 bases not matched to a gene. CDR3 size: 14 residues. The CDR3 nucleotides are TGTGCCAGCAGTGCGGTACAGGGGGCTGGTGAAGCTTTCTTT. Protein product: CASSAVQGAGEAFF.

In this sample, this clonotype turned up many times. The genes are TRBV20-1 and TRBJ1-1; a weak D match, TRBD1 (5 bases). The CDR3 length is 15 residues. The germline gives CDR1 DFQATT, CDR2 SNEGSKA (reference sequence). Between the trimmed V and J ends, which lost 3 bases and 0 bases, there was a span of 14 bases. DNA for the CDR3: TGCAGTGCTAGTAAAGGGGTGAGCCTGAACACTGAAGCTTTCTTT. Translated: CSASKGVSLNTEAFF.

The chain recombines TRBV7-9 with TRBJ1-1; 9 positions agree with TRBD1. The trim removed 3 bases at V and 6 bases at J, leaving 11 bases unmatched. This CDR3 is 16 amino acids long. Germline V gives CDR1 SEHNR, CDR2 FQNEAQ (reference sequence). In DNA, the CDR3 is TGTGCCAGCAGCTTGGTGGAGGGACAGGGTGAGCCTGAAGCTTTCTTT. As protein: CASSLVEGQGEPEAFF.

This clonotype was seen repeatedly, ten times or more. The chain employs TRBV5-5 and TRBJ1-5; perhaps TRBD1 as D (6 bases). V dropped 0 bases and J dropped 7 bases, with 14 bases sitting between them. CDR1 is SGHKS, CDR2 YYEKEE, per germline (reference sequence). This CDR3 has 15 residues. CDR3 sequence (DNA): TGTGCCAGCAGCTTGGAAAGGCAGGGGCTGCAGCCCCAGCATTTT. Translating gives CASSLERQGLQPQHF.

The V call is TRBV29-1, the J call TRBJ2-7, with 9 bases matching TRBD1. Germline values: CDR1 SQVTM, CDR2 ANQGSEA. The CDR3 is 14 amino acids. V lost 6 bases, J lost 2 bases, and 8 bases stayed unmatched. CDR3 in DNA: TGCAGCGTGATCACCGGGACAGGGACCTACGAGCAGTACTTC. It encodes CSVITGTGTYEQYF.

At least ten counts were recorded for this clonotype. This chain links TRBV11-2 with TRBJ1-5, with D unresolved. V was pared by 4 bases and J by 2 bases, with 9 bases between. The CDR3 sequence is 14 residues long. Germline V gene sequence: CDR1 SGHAT, CDR2 FQNNGV. CDR3 coding DNA: TGTGCCAGCAGCTCTCGACAAGGCAATCAGCCCCAGCATTTT. The encoded protein is CASSSRQGNQPQHF.

In this sample, this clonotype is medium-sized (0.01 to 0.1%). V gene TRBV7-2 combines with J gene TRBJ1-1; TRBD1 might be the D (5 bases). CDR1 and CDR2 (germline): SGHTA, FQGNSA. The CDR3 consists of 13 residues. V was shortened by 3 bases and J by 1 base, with 6 bases between the two germline ends. Written as DNA, the CDR3 is TGTGCCAGCAGCTTCGGGGGGAACACTGAAGCTTTCTTT. Amino acids: CASSFGGNTEAFF.

This clonotype was detected many times. The chain is built from TRBV5-1 and TRBJ1-1; no firm D call. The CDR3 extends over 14 amino acids. The ends were cut back, 4 bases at V and 3 bases at J, with 13 bases in the middle. CDR1 is SGHRS, CDR2 YFSETQ, per germline. CDR3 sequence (DNA): TGCGCCAGCAGCACCGCCCCCTGGGACACTGAAGCTTTCTTT. Translated: CASSTAPWDTEAFF.

The chain employs TRBV27 and TRBJ1-1, with a possible D match to TRBD1 (5 bases). The ends were cut back, 3 bases at V and 2 bases at J, with 7 bases in the middle. Germline loops: CDR1 MNHEY, CDR2 SMNVEV (reference sequence). This CDR3 region has 13 residues. In nucleotides, the CDR3 is TGTGCCAGCAGTTTTGGGGCCAACACTGAAGCTTTCTTT. The encoded protein is CASSFGANTEAFF.

A few counts support this clonotype. The rearrangement joins TRBV2 to TRBJ2-5, with D possibly being TRBD1 (6 bases). The V gene lost 7 bases and the J gene lost 2 bases, with 20 bases spanning the gap. CDR1 is SNHLY and CDR2 is FYNNEI in the germline V gene. CDR3 length: 16 residues. CDR3 in amino acids: CASTQNVGGQQETQYF. In nucleotides, the CDR3 is TGTGCCAGCACTCAAAACGTGGGCGGACAGCAAGAGACCCAGTACTTC.

This clonotype came up many times. The rearrangement uses TRBV3-1 and TRBJ2-4; no definite D call. Between the trimmed V and J ends, which lost 1 base and 5 bases, there was a span of 6 bases. This CDR3 is built from 13 residues. The germline V gene has CDR1 LGHDT and CDR2 YNNKEL (reference sequence). CDR3 in DNA: TGTGCCAGCAGCCAAGTGAACCAAAACATTCAGTACTTC. It encodes CASSQVNQNIQYF.

Ten or more counts support this clonotype. The chain uses TRBV7-2 and TRBJ2-3; D is possibly TRBD2 (6 bases). Germline loops: CDR1 SGHTA, CDR2 FQGNSA. V dropped 5 bases and J dropped 9 bases, with 21 bases sitting between them. This CDR3 has 15 residues. For the CDR3, the DNA is TGTGCCAGCAGCCCCCAGAGGGCAGAGGGAGGCACGCAGTATTTT. This codes for CASSPQRAEGGTQYF.

In its sample, this clonotype was seen many times. V usage is TRBV7-3 and J usage is TRBJ1-6; 8 bases are shared with TRBD1. Germline CDR1 reads SGHTA; CDR2 reads FQGTGA. There are 15 residues in the CDR3. V was pared by 5 bases and J by 4 bases, with 4 bases of the junction left unmatched. CDR3 loop: CASSRQGSYNSPLHF. Here the CDR3 DNA reads TGTGCCAGCAGCCGACAGGGGTCGTATAATTCACCCCTCCACTTT.